The 2 T cell receptor beta chains given below trace back to one sample, sequenced in a study of T cells in Graves' hyperthyroidism and ophthalmopathy. Researchers amplified the TCR beta CDR3 regions from RNA transcripts. In the first-round RT-PCR of the TCR CDR3, the HTBI primer set was used. TCRdb recomputed calls from the multiplex PCR reads with MiXCR, one row per CDR3 protein. The sample comprises roughly 280,000 distinct CDR3 sequences, more than 15% of which are singletons, and approximately 60% rests with the top ten. The source material was blood. These receptors came from a woman aged 55-70 years with Graves' ophthalmopathy.

As regards this clonotype: A much larger clone is a single base away; this may be a read error. The rearrangement uses TRBV29-1 and TRBJ1-2; 9 nucleotides align to TRBD1. Germline V gives CDR1 SQVTM, CDR2 ANQGSEA. The CDR3 covers 15 residues. V shed 6 bases, J shed 12 bases, and the junction held 20 bases outside the gene matches. The DNA of the CDR3 is TGCAGCGTATATCTAACTGTACAGGGGGCGGGCGGCCACACCTTC. Amino acid sequence: CSVYLTVQGAGGHTF.

This clonotype showed up just a few times. The chain employs TRBV18 and TRBJ2-5; no clear D gene. Trimming left V 4 bases short and J 5 bases short, with 8 bases between. Looked up from germline, CDR1 is KGHSH and CDR2 is LQKENI. This CDR3 has 12 amino acids. The CDR3 sequence: CASSQHRETQYF. Here the CDR3 DNA reads TGTGCCAGCTCACAACATAGGGAGACCCAGTACTTC.